The sequence of this T cell receptor (beta chain) was determined in a study of vaccination effects on CD4 cells after COVID-19. In the ViraFEST assay, antigen-specific CD4+ clonotypes were identified by expansion after peptide-pool stimulation. Scientists isolated CD4+ T cells after a roughly 10-day culture period ended. Vaccine administered to participants consisted of two doses of either BNT162b2 or mRNA-1273. Replacing half the medium with IL-2 medium was done on days 3 and 7. Method: immunoSEQ multiplex PCR; TCRdb's copy keeps in-frame clones and lacks some. The sample holds about 59,000 clones, under 80% seen once. A few counts support this clone. Its target is not known. Germline is not matched at one junction end, which may reflect a read error. The CDR3 has 14 amino acids. Germline loops: CDR1 LGHDT, CDR2 YNNKEL (reference sequence). General study results and limits: Researchers reported few convalescent patients and no early post-infection timepoints in the study.

V gene TRBV3-1 (or the pseudogene TRBV3-2) combines with J gene TRBJ1-6; D gene ambiguous. The sequence was obtained from a human donor who received a COVID-19 vaccine. This sample comprised CD4+ T cells from PBMCs cultured with HCoV-OC43 spike peptides, obtained after COVID-19 vaccination. Subset of the sample: HCoV-OC43 spike overlapping peptide pool stimulation. CDR3 sequence: CASRQVAGRSPLHF. Written as DNA, the CDR3 is TGTGCCAGCAGACAAGTGGCAGGAAGATCACCCCTCCACTTT.